The rows below give T cell receptor beta chains drawn from one sample of a study of blood T cell repertoires in COVID-19. Only in-frame clones appear in the TCRdb table, and some are missing; sequencing was by immunoSEQ multiplex PCR. The table records some 280,000 clones, 89% of them present only once. The sample consisted of peripheral blood. Receptors originate from a woman aged 40 to 50 who had recovered from COVID-19. CDR3s include the opening cysteine and the closing phenylalanine or tryptophan. The D gene is left open where the match is weak. Clone size is stated in some rows and not others, as once, few, many or a class when expanded.

J gene: TRBJ2-1; clone size: few; D gene: TRBD2; V gene: TRBV6-2/TRBV6-3; CDR3 protein: CASSYTPGLAAVVF; CDR3 DNA: TGTGCCAGCAGTTACACCCCGGGACTAGCGGCGGTCGTCTTC
J gene: TRBJ2-7; clone size: NA; D gene: TRBD2; V gene: TRBV7-9; CDR3 protein: CASSLFGGSSYEQYF; CDR3 DNA: TGTGCCAGCAGCTTGTTCGGGGGGAGCTCCTACGAGCAGTACTTC
J gene: TRBJ1-1; clone size: NA; D gene: NA; V gene: TRBV19; CDR3 protein: CASSIEQGSNTEAFF; CDR3 DNA: TGTGCCAGTAGTATTGAGCAGGGATCGAACACTGAAGCTTTCTTT
J gene: TRBJ2-1; clone size: NA; D gene: TRBD2; V gene: TRBV2; CDR3 protein: CASSGGLGSGSGNEQFF; CDR3 DNA: TGTGCCAGCAGTGGGGGCCTGGGAAGCGGGAGTGGCAATGAGCAGTTCTTC
J gene: TRBJ2-3; clone size: NA; D gene: TRBD2; V gene: TRBV7-2; CDR3 protein: CASSLDLSSGRTDTQYF; CDR3 DNA: TGTGCCAGCAGCTTAGACCTCTCTAGCGGGAGGACAGATACGCAGTATTTT
J gene: TRBJ1-1; clone size: NA; D gene: NA; V gene: TRBV7-2; CDR3 protein: CASSLVGHVNTEAFF; CDR3 DNA: TGTGCCAGCAGCTTAGTGGGACACGTGAACACTGAAGCTTTCTTT
J gene: TRBJ2-3; clone size: NA; D gene: TRBD2; V gene: TRBV5-1; CDR3 protein: CASSNLAGGVADTQYF; CDR3 DNA: TGCGCCAGCAGCAACCTAGCGGGAGGTGTCGCAGATACGCAGTATTTT
J gene: TRBJ2-1; clone size: NA; D gene: NA; V gene: TRBV5-1; CDR3 protein: CASSWGTTEVNEQFF; CDR3 DNA: TGCGCCAGCAGCTGGGGGACAACCGAGGTCAATGAGCAGTTCTTC
J gene: TRBJ1-1; clone size: NA; D gene: TRBD1; V gene: TRBV7-9; CDR3 protein: CASSADRGRNTEAFF; CDR3 DNA: TGTGCCAGCAGCGCCGACAGGGGGCGAAACACTGAAGCTTTCTTT
J gene: TRBJ1-2; clone size: NA; D gene: NA; V gene: TRBV5-8; CDR3 protein: CASSLIAGGYTF; CDR3 DNA: TGTGCCAGCAGCTTGATTGCAGGCGGCTACACCTTC
J gene: TRBJ2-5; clone size: NA; D gene: TRBD1; V gene: TRBV7-8; CDR3 protein: CASSLEGQGGETQYF; CDR3 DNA: TGTGCCAGCAGCTTAGAAGGACAGGGTGGGGAGACCCAGTACTTC
J gene: TRBJ2-3; clone size: NA; D gene: TRBD2; V gene: TRBV28; CDR3 protein: CASSLGLAGGYADTQYF; CDR3 DNA: TGTGCCAGCAGTTTGGGACTAGCGGGAGGTTACGCAGATACGCAGTATTTT
J gene: TRBJ2-3; clone size: NA; D gene: TRBD2; V gene: TRBV27; CDR3 protein: CASSSLGGSTDTQYF; CDR3 DNA: TGTGCCAGCAGTTCCCTGGGAGGGAGCACAGATACGCAGTATTTT
J gene: TRBJ2-7; clone size: NA; D gene: NA; V gene: TRBV9; CDR3 protein: CASSVAGNEQYF; CDR3 DNA: TGTGCCAGCAGCGTAGCGGGTAACGAGCAGTACTTC
J gene: TRBJ2-7; clone size: NA; D gene: NA; V gene: TRBV7-9; CDR3 protein: CASSSSSYEQYF; CDR3 DNA: TGTGCCAGCAGCTCGAGCTCCTACGAGCAGTACTTC
J gene: TRBJ2-5; clone size: few; D gene: TRBD1; V gene: TRBV7-9; CDR3 protein: CASSLLGQQETQYF; CDR3 DNA: TGTGCCAGCAGCCTCCTGGGACAGCAAGAGACCCAGTACTTC
J gene: TRBJ2-5; clone size: once; D gene: TRBD1; V gene: TRBV2; CDR3 protein: CASEPGQSQETQYF; CDR3 DNA: TGTGCCAGCGAGCCGGGACAGAGTCAAGAGACCCAGTACTTC
J gene: TRBJ2-7; clone size: NA; D gene: TRBD2; V gene: TRBV2; CDR3 protein: CASSEATSGNPRDEQYF; CDR3 DNA: TGTGCCAGCAGTGAAGCGACTAGCGGGAACCCCAGAGACGAGCAGTACTTC
J gene: TRBJ2-7; clone size: NA; D gene: NA; V gene: TRBV28; CDR3 protein: CASSLQGYEQYF; CDR3 DNA: TGTGCCAGCAGTTTGCAGGGTTACGAGCAGTACTTC
J gene: TRBJ1-1; clone size: NA; D gene: NA; V gene: TRBV5-8; CDR3 protein: CASSLQGGANTEAFF; CDR3 DNA: TGTGCCAGCAGCCTCCAAGGGGGGGCGAACACTGAAGCTTTCTTT
J gene: TRBJ1-5; clone size: NA; D gene: TRBD1; V gene: TRBV4-2; CDR3 protein: CASSQETGNSAQPQHF; CDR3 DNA: TGTGCCAGCAGCCAAGAGACAGGGAATTCGGCTCAGCCCCAGCATTTT
J gene: TRBJ2-4; clone size: NA; D gene: NA; V gene: TRBV19; CDR3 protein: CASSRAGSAKNIQYF; CDR3 DNA: TGTGCCAGTAGTAGGGCAGGGTCGGCCAAAAACATTCAGTACTTC
J gene: TRBJ1-3; clone size: NA; D gene: NA; V gene: TRBV2; CDR3 protein: CAGSSGNTIYF; CDR3 DNA: TGTGCCGGGAGCTCTGGAAACACCATATATTTT
J gene: TRBJ1-2; clone size: NA; D gene: TRBD1; V gene: TRBV6-5; CDR3 protein: CASKENRGTYYGYTF; CDR3 DNA: TGTGCCAGCAAAGAGAACAGGGGAACGTACTATGGCTACACCTTC
J gene: TRBJ2-1; clone size: once; D gene: TRBD2; V gene: TRBV6-2/TRBV6-3; CDR3 protein: CASSYPVGGRANEQFF; CDR3 DNA: TGTGCCAGCAGTTACCCGGTCGGGGGGAGGGCCAATGAGCAGTTCTTC
J gene: TRBJ1-4; clone size: NA; D gene: NA; V gene: TRBV18; CDR3 protein: CASSPRTGTEKLFF; CDR3 DNA: TGTGCCAGCTCACCGCGAACAGGGACTGAAAAACTGTTTTTT
J gene: TRBJ2-7; clone size: NA; D gene: NA; V gene: TRBV9; CDR3 protein: CASSVVGGSYEQYF; CDR3 DNA: TGTGCCAGCAGCGTAGTTGGCGGGTCCTACGAGCAGTACTTC
J gene: TRBJ1-4; clone size: NA; D gene: NA; V gene: TRBV24-1; CDR3 protein: CATSDSATNEKLFF; CDR3 DNA: TGTGCCACCAGTGATTCAGCAACTAATGAAAAACTGTTTTTT
J gene: TRBJ1-5; clone size: NA; D gene: NA; V gene: TRBV25-1; CDR3 protein: CASSGTDSNQPQHF; CDR3 DNA: TGTGCCAGCAGTGGCACAGATAGCAATCAGCCCCAGCATTTT
J gene: TRBJ2-7; clone size: NA; D gene: TRBD2; V gene: TRBV11-3; CDR3 protein: CASSVSGISYEQYF; CDR3 DNA: TGTGCCAGCAGCGTTAGCGGGATCTCGTACGAGCAGTACTTC
J gene: TRBJ2-7; clone size: NA; D gene: TRBD2; V gene: TRBV3-1/TRBV3-2; CDR3 protein: CASSQPRGSEQYF; CDR3 DNA: TGTGCCAGCAGCCAACCGCGGGGGAGCGAGCAGTACTTC
J gene: TRBJ2-1; clone size: NA; D gene: NA; V gene: TRBV20-1; CDR3 protein: CSASGPTLTGSDNEQFF; CDR3 DNA: TGCAGTGCTAGTGGGCCCACTCTAACGGGAAGTGACAATGAGCAGTTCTTC
J gene: TRBJ2-7; clone size: NA; D gene: NA; V gene: TRBV6-5; CDR3 protein: CASSPLPVYEQYF; CDR3 DNA: TGTGCCAGCAGTCCCCTACCGGTTTACGAGCAGTACTTC
J gene: TRBJ2-2; clone size: once; D gene: TRBD2; V gene: TRBV27; CDR3 protein: CASSLSVGRRPYGELFF; CDR3 DNA: TGTGCCAGCAGTTTATCAGTCGGGAGGCGCCCTTACGGGGAGCTGTTTTTT
J gene: TRBJ2-3; clone size: NA; D gene: NA; V gene: TRBV7-6; CDR3 protein: CASSSSVADTQYF; CDR3 DNA: TGTGCCAGCAGCTCCTCCGTTGCAGATACGCAGTATTTT
J gene: TRBJ1-6; clone size: NA; D gene: TRBD1; V gene: TRBV10-3; CDR3 protein: CAISESGQGNSPLHF; CDR3 DNA: TGTGCCATCAGTGAGTCAGGACAGGGGAATTCACCCCTCCACTTT
J gene: TRBJ1-4; clone size: NA; D gene: NA; V gene: TRBV21-1; CDR3 protein: CAAPPGDLEEKLFF; CDR3 DNA: TGTGCCGCCCCGCCGGGGGATCTTGAGGAAAAACTGTTTTTT
J gene: TRBJ2-7; clone size: NA; D gene: NA; V gene: TRBV27; CDR3 protein: CASSLYYIPYSYEQYF; CDR3 DNA: TGTGCCAGCAGTTTATATTATATCCCCTACTCCTACGAGCAGTACTTC
J gene: TRBJ2-3; clone size: NA; D gene: NA; V gene: TRBV29-1; CDR3 protein: CSVVGQFTDTQYF; CDR3 DNA: TGCAGCGTTGTTGGGCAGTTCACAGATACGCAGTATTTT
J gene: TRBJ1-1; clone size: NA; D gene: NA; V gene: TRBV18; CDR3 protein: CASSPYADRDTEAFF; CDR3 DNA: TGTGCCAGCTCACCGTATGCTGACCGGGACACTGAAGCTTTCTTT
J gene: TRBJ1-1; clone size: NA; D gene: NA; V gene: TRBV7-2; CDR3 protein: CASSLAGGGYTEAFF; CDR3 DNA: TGTGCCAGCAGCTTGGCGGGGGGGGGATACACTGAAGCTTTCTTT
J gene: TRBJ2-7; clone size: NA; D gene: TRBD1; V gene: TRBV11-3; CDR3 protein: CASSLGQGMAAYEQYF; CDR3 DNA: TGTGCCAGCAGCTTGGGACAGGGCATGGCTGCCTACGAGCAGTACTTC
J gene: TRBJ2-2; clone size: NA; D gene: NA; V gene: TRBV10-1; CDR3 protein: CASSERLAANTGELFF; CDR3 DNA: TGCGCCAGCAGTGAGCGGTTAGCGGCGAACACCGGGGAGCTGTTTTTT
J gene: TRBJ2-1; clone size: once; D gene: NA; V gene: TRBV6-6; CDR3 protein: CASSLQLGSSYNEQFF; CDR3 DNA: TGTGCCAGCAGTTTACAACTAGGGAGCTCCTACAATGAGCAGTTCTTC
J gene: TRBJ2-7; clone size: NA; D gene: NA; V gene: TRBV5-4; CDR3 protein: CASSLGWGGGSKSYEQYF; CDR3 DNA: TGTGCCAGCAGCTTGGGTTGGGGTGGGGGGAGTAAGTCCTACGAGCAGTACTTC
J gene: TRBJ1-2; clone size: NA; D gene: NA; V gene: TRBV5-1; CDR3 protein: CASSIGQPSGRHGYTF; CDR3 DNA: TGCGCCAGCAGCATAGGACAGCCTTCGGGCCGGCATGGCTACACCTTC
J gene: TRBJ2-7; clone size: once; D gene: NA; V gene: TRBV6-2/TRBV6-3; CDR3 protein: CASSPPPTRGITYEQYF; CDR3 DNA: TGTGCCAGCAGTCCCCCCCCGACCCGAGGAATTACCTACGAGCAGTACTTC
J gene: TRBJ1-5; clone size: NA; D gene: NA; V gene: TRBV2; CDR3 protein: CASSELQGSNQPQHF; CDR3 DNA: TGTGCCAGCAGTGAACTGCAGGGGAGCAATCAGCCCCAGCATTTT
J gene: TRBJ2-1; clone size: few; D gene: NA; V gene: TRBV4-1; CDR3 protein: CASSQVGGNEQFF; CDR3 DNA: TGCGCCAGCAGCCAGGTAGGGGGCAATGAGCAGTTCTTC
J gene: TRBJ2-7; clone size: NA; D gene: TRBD1; V gene: TRBV30; CDR3 protein: CAWGGTGGLEQYF; CDR3 DNA: TGTGCCTGGGGCGGGACAGGGGGCTTGGAGCAGTACTTC
J gene: TRBJ1-4; clone size: NA; D gene: TRBD1; V gene: TRBV27; CDR3 protein: CASSYQGAGEKLFF; CDR3 DNA: TGTGCCAGCAGTTACCAGGGGGCCGGGGAAAAACTGTTTTTT